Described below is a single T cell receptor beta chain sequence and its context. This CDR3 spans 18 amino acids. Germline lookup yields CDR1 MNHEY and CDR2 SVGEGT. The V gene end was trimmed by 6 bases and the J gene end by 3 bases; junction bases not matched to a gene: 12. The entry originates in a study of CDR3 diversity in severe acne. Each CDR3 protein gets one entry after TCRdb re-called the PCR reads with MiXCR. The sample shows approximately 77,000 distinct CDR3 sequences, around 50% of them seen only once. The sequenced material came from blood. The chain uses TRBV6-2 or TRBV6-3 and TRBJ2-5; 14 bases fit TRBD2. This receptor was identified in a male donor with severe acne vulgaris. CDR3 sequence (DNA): TGTGCCAGCAGCACCGGGACTAGCGGGAGACTAGGGGAAGAGACCCAGTACTTC. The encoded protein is CASSTGTSGRLGEETQYF.